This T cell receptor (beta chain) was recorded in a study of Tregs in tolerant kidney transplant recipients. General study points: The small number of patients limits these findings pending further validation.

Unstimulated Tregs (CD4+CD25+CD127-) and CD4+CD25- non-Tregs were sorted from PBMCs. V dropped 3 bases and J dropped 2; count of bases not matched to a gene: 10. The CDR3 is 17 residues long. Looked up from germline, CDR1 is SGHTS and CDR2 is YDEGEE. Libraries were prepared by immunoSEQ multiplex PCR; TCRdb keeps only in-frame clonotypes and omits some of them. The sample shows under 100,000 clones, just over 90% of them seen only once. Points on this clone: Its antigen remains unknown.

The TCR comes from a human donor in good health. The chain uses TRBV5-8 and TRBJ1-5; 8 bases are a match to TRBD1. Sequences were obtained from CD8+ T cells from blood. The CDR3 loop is CASSYWTGMSGNQPQHF. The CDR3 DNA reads TGTGCCAGCAGCTACTGGACAGGGATGAGTGGCAATCAGCCCCAGCATTTT.